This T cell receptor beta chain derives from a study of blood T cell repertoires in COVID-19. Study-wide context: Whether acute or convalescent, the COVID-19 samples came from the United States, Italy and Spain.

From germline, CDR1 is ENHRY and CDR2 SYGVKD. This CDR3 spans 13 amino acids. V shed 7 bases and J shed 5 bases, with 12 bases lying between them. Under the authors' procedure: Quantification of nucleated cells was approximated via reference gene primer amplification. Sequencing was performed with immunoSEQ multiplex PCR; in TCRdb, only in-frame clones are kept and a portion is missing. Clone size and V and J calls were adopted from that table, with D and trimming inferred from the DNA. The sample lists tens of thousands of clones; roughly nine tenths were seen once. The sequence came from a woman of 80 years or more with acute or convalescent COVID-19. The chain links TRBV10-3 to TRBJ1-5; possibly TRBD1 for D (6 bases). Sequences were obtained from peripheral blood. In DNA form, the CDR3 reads TGTGCCATCACCGAACAGGGTGATCAGCCCCAGCATTTT. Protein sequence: CAITEQGDQPQHF.